These 26 T cell receptor beta chains originate from one sample sequenced in a study of neurological immune-mediated disorders. TCRdb passed the 5' RACE reads through MiXCR, listing each CDR3 protein once. In the table there are more than 35,000 distinct CDR3 sequences, just over 3% of which are singletons. The sample taken for sequencing was PBMCs. These receptors were collected from a woman aged 45 to 65 with multiple sclerosis.

This clonotype was found many times. This chain connects TRBV20-1 to TRBJ1-1; D unresolved. The CDR3 sequence is 13 residues long. Germline V gene sequence: CDR1 DFQATT, CDR2 SNEGSKA (reference sequence). V shed 6 bases and J shed 0 bases, with 11 bases lying between them. CDR3 DNA sequence: TGCAGTGCGGTACAAATCATGAACACTGAAGCTTTCTTT. Encoded protein: CSAVQIMNTEAFF.

This clonotype was observed at least ten times. V gene TRBV27 combines with J gene TRBJ2-7, with D uncertain. This CDR3 is 14 amino acids long. CDR1 MNHEY and CDR2 SMNVEV come from the germline V gene (reference sequence). V lost 2 bases and J 0 bases, leaving 8 bases between the germline ends. The CDR3: CASSLAEYSYEQYF. In nucleotides, the CDR3 is TGTGCCAGCAGTTTAGCCGAATACTCCTACGAGCAGTACTTC.

This clonotype was seen many times. The rearrangement links TRBV5-1 to TRBJ2-3; 10 positions match TRBD1. V lost 0 bases to trimming and J lost 3 bases; unmatched junction nucleotides: 4. The germline V gene has CDR1 SGHRS and CDR2 YFSETQ. The CDR3 covers 16 residues. The CDR3 DNA follows: TGCGCCAGCAGCTTGGCGGGACAGGGGATTACAGATACGCAGTATTTT. It encodes CASSLAGQGITDTQYF.

Many counts were recorded for this clonotype. The CDR3 region is CAISAPPGQGNNEQFF. The DNA for the CDR3 is TGTGCCATCAGTGCCCCCCCGGGACAGGGGAACAATGAGCAGTTCTTC. The chain combines TRBV10-3 with TRBJ2-1, with TRBD1 matching 10 bases. Germline V CDR1 and CDR2: ENHRY, SYGVKD. The ends lost 4 bases at V and 5 bases at J; junction bases unmatched: 8. The CDR3 is 16 residues long.

This clonotype appeared many times. The V and J genes are TRBV20-1 and TRBJ1-5; possible D gene TRBD1, 6 bases. V lost 1 base to trimming and J lost 0 bases, with 10 bases between them. CDR3 size: 15 residues. Germline CDR1 reads DFQATT; CDR2 reads SNEGSKA (reference sequence). CDR3 sequence (DNA): TGCAGTGCTAGAGTGGGGGCTCGTAGCAATCAGCCCCAGCATTTT. It translates to CSARVGARSNQPQHF.

The sample holds many counts of this clonotype. This rearrangement joins TRBV7-2 to TRBJ2-7; 12 bases match TRBD2. The length of the CDR3 is 15 residues. Germline V gene lookup returns CDR1 SGHTA and CDR2 FQGNSA. Trimming cost V 5 bases and J 2 bases; bases outside gene matches: 4. In DNA, the CDR3 is TGTGCCAGCAGCCAGACTAGCGGGAGAACCTACGAGCAGTACTTC. This codes for CASSQTSGRTYEQYF.

This clonotype was counted a few times. With a much larger clone just one base away, this may be a read error. This chain connects TRBV5-1 to TRBJ1-6; D uncertain. CDR3 length: 12 residues. The germline CDR1 and CDR2 sequences are SGHRS and YFSETQ. CDR3 sequence: CASSYGNSPLNF. CDR3 nucleotides: TGCGCCAGCAGCTACGGGAATTCACCCCTCAACTTT.

This clonotype was recorded at least ten times. The chain has TRBV5-6 and TRBJ1-1; D is uncertain. V was shortened by 4 bases and J by 1 base, with 11 bases between the two germline ends. This CDR3 comprises 14 residues. Germline V lookup: CDR1 SGHDT, CDR2 YYEEEE. CDR3 sequence reads: CASSELRSNTEAFF. The CDR3 DNA reads TGTGCCAGCAGCGAGCTAAGATCGAACACTGAAGCTTTCTTT.

This clonotype has more than one count but fewer than ten. This may be a read error: a much more frequent sequence differs by one nucleotide. This chain connects TRBV20-1 to TRBJ2-5, with D perhaps TRBD2 (5 bases). This CDR3 region has 15 residues. CDR1 is DFQATT and CDR2 is SNEGSKA in the germline V gene (reference sequence). V was pared by 6 bases and J by 4 bases, with 21 bases between. Here the CDR3 DNA reads TGCAGTGCGGGCGTACATAGCGACATACCAGAGACCCAGTACTTC. Translation gives CSAGVHSDIPETQYF.

This clonotype has a count of ten or more. This rearrangement joins TRBV5-1 to TRBJ2-1; 9 bases are a match to TRBD2. The CDR3 is 15 residues long. CDR1 is SGHRS, CDR2 YFSETQ, per germline. Trimming at V came to 6 bases and at J to 8 bases, leaving 12 bases not matched to a gene. The CDR3 coding sequence is TGCGCCAGCAAGGAGGCGGGAGGGATAGTCGATGAGCAGTTCTTC. It specifies CASKEAGGIVDEQFF.

There are many counts of this clonotype. The chain combines TRBV20-1 with TRBJ1-2; D not certain. The CDR3 is 14 residues long. Germline V gene data show CDR1 as DFQATT and CDR2 as SNEGSKA (reference sequence). Between the trimmed V and J ends, which lost 5 bases and 0 bases, there was a span of 13 bases. Written as DNA, the CDR3 is TGCAGTGCTGTCCCGGGCAGCGCTAACTATGGCTACACCTTC. Encoded protein: CSAVPGSANYGYTF.

This clonotype has a count of ten or more. V is TRBV5-1 and J is TRBJ2-3; 12 positions match TRBD2. The CDR3 runs 18 residues. The germline CDR1 and CDR2 sequences are SGHRS and YFSETQ. The ends lost 3 bases at V and 2 bases at J; junction bases unmatched: 10. The CDR3 region is CASSSGGLAGGTTDTQYF. Here the CDR3 DNA reads TGCGCCAGCAGCTCCGGGGGGCTAGCGGGGGGGACCACAGATACGCAGTATTTT.

This clonotype was recorded many times. The V call is TRBV20-1, the J call TRBJ2-1; D gene uncertain. There are 13 residues in the CDR3. V shed 2 bases and J shed 8 bases, with 13 bases lying between them. CDR1 is DFQATT, CDR2 SNEGSKA, per germline (reference sequence). The CDR3 here is CSARIVGSHEQFF. Written as DNA, the CDR3 is TGCAGTGCTAGAATCGTCGGGTCCCATGAGCAGTTCTTC.

This clonotype was seen at least ten times. The V gene is TRBV20-1, the J gene TRBJ2-5; a weak D match, TRBD2 (5 bases). The CDR3 is 14 amino acids. V gave up 7 bases and J gave up 5 bases, with 20 bases separating them. Per the germline V gene, CDR1 is DFQATT and CDR2 is SNEGSKA (reference sequence). This chain's CDR3 is CSGLAPVGGETQYF. In DNA, the CDR3 is TGCAGTGGTCTAGCCCCCGTAGGCGGGGAGACCCAGTACTTC.

This clonotype was counted many times. V is TRBV20-1 and J is TRBJ2-1; 7 nucleotides line up with TRBD1. Germline V lookup: CDR1 DFQATT, CDR2 SNEGSKA (reference sequence). Trimming took 3 bases from V and 7 from J; bases not matched to a gene: 6. The CDR3 loop spans 13 amino acids. The DNA of the CDR3 is TGCAGTGCTAGGGATCTACAGGGGAATGAGCAGTTCTTC. It encodes CSARDLQGNEQFF.

This clonotype was detected ten times or more. CDR3 region: CASSQGLAWGQQFF. In DNA form, the CDR3 reads TGTGCCAGCAGCCAAGGGTTGGCGTGGGGTCAGCAGTTCTTC. The rearrangement joins TRBV3-1 to TRBJ2-1; D gene uncertain. The V and J ends lost 1 base and 11 bases respectively, with 15 bases between them. The CDR3 extends over 14 amino acids. Germline CDR1 reads LGHDT; CDR2 reads YNNKEL (reference sequence).

This clonotype was seen ten or more times. The V and J genes are TRBV2 and TRBJ2-7; D not resolved. Trimming stripped 3 bases from V and 0 bases from J, with 9 bases between. This CDR3 is built from 14 residues. Per germline, CDR1 SNHLY and CDR2 FYNNEI. In nucleotides, the CDR3 is TGTGCCAGCAGTGATGGGATCCTCTCCTACGAGCAGTACTTC. Protein product: CASSDGILSYEQYF.

This clonotype was counted ten times or more. V and J are TRBV6-6 and TRBJ1-4; no definite D call. V lost 8 bases to trimming and J lost 3 bases, with 7 bases between them. This CDR3 region has 12 residues. Germline V lookup: CDR1 MNHNY, CDR2 SVGAGI (reference sequence). CDR3 in amino acids: CASHPANEKLFF. CDR3 sequence (DNA): TGTGCCAGCCACCCGGCTAATGAAAAACTGTTTTTT.

This clonotype was observed at least ten times. The gene calls are TRBV6-5 and TRBJ2-7, with 7 nucleotides matching TRBD2. The CDR3 is made up of 13 amino acids. Trimming at V came to 6 bases and at J to 3 bases, leaving 5 bases not matched to a gene. In germline, CDR1 is MNHEY, CDR2 SVGAGI. CDR3 DNA sequence: TGTGCCAGCAGCCGGGGGACTATCTACGAGCAGTACTTC. Its translation is CASSRGTIYEQYF.

The sample holds many counts of this clonotype. This chain connects TRBV20-1 to TRBJ2-5; D gene unclear. This CDR3 is 12 amino acids long. V was shortened by 2 bases and J by 4 bases, with 8 bases between the two germline ends. Germline lookup yields CDR1 DFQATT and CDR2 SNEGSKA (reference sequence). The chain's CDR3 is CSARLVGETQYF. CDR3 DNA: TGCAGTGCTAGACTAGTCGGAGAGACCCAGTACTTC.

This clonotype has at least ten counts. CDR3 sequence (DNA): TGCGCCAGCAGCTTTGAAACACCCGGTTCCGGGGAGCTGTTTTTT. Translating gives CASSFETPGSGELFF. V gene TRBV5-1 combines with J gene TRBJ2-2; D is undetermined. Trimming took 2 bases from V and 6 from J, leaving 14 bases between them. CDR1 is SGHRS and CDR2 is YFSETQ in the germline V gene. The CDR3 is made up of 15 amino acids.

This clonotype is medium-sized by share. This rearrangement joins TRBV5-5 to TRBJ1-1; D is ambiguous. Trimming shortened V by 0 bases and J by 5 bases, and 14 bases separated the two germline ends. Germline V gene lookup returns CDR1 SGHKS and CDR2 YYEKEE (reference sequence). The CDR3 runs 15 residues. The CDR3 coding sequence is TGTGCCAGCAGCTTGGAGGTAGGGCTTTGGACTGAAGCTTTCTTT. It yields the protein CASSLEVGLWTEAFF.

This clonotype was counted ten times or more. The chain couples TRBV4-1 to TRBJ1-2, with 12 bases matching TRBD1. J gave up 1 base and V 4 bases, and 10 bases lay outside the gene matches. The CDR3 is made up of 18 amino acids. The germline CDR1 and CDR2 sequences are MGHRA and YSYEKL. Here the CDR3 reads CASSPRDRGRVGNYGYTF. The CDR3 nucleotides are TGCGCCAGCAGCCCGCGGGACAGGGGGCGTGTAGGTAACTATGGCTACACCTTC.

This clonotype was seen ten or more times. The chain carries TRBV4-1 and TRBJ2-3; D unclear. Germline V gene sequence: CDR1 MGHRA, CDR2 YSYEKL. The CDR3 spans 12 residues. V lost 5 bases and J lost 7, with 10 bases in between. CDR3 sequence (DNA): TGCGCCAGCAGCAGACCGAGTTATACGCAGTATTTT. It yields the protein CASSRPSYTQYF.

Many counts were recorded for this clonotype. The chain combines TRBV6-2 or TRBV6-3 with TRBJ1-6; D remains ambiguous. Germline V CDR1 and CDR2: MNHEY, SVGEGT. The CDR3 is 16 residues long. Trimming removed 7 bases from V and 6 bases from J, with 19 bases in between. The CDR3 region is CASNTERQGFNSPLHF. The CDR3 DNA is TGTGCCAGCAACACCGAGAGACAAGGCTTTAATTCACCCCTCCACTTT.

This clonotype was counted at least ten times. The chain joins TRBV12-3 or TRBV12-4 to TRBJ2-3, with D possibly TRBD2 on 6 matching bases. This CDR3 is built from 13 residues. V lost 7 bases and J lost 4, with 12 bases in between. The CDR3 loop is CASIQGGADTQYF. The CDR3 nucleotides read TGTGCCAGCATCCAGGGAGGCGCAGATACGCAGTATTTT.